One sample yielded the 22 T cell receptor beta chains listed below, sequenced in a study of T cell responses to AZD1222 COVID-19 vaccine. The method was immunoSEQ multiplex PCR; TCRdb's version includes in-frame clones alone and lacks a portion of them. The table has around 88,000 clones, 85% to 90% seen once. The sample here was peripheral blood, taken on day 0 of MenACWY control vaccination. These receptors originate from an adult in good health.

The V and J genes are TRBV2 and TRBJ1-6; tentative D call: TRBD1 (5 bases). This CDR3 spans 15 amino acids. With 8 bases removed from V and 0 bases from J, the gap between germline ends came to 11 bases. Germline V CDR1 and CDR2: SNHLY, FYNNEI. The CDR3 sequence: CASADRSSYNSPLHF. The CDR3 DNA reads as TGTGCCAGCGCCGACAGAAGCTCCTATAATTCACCCCTCCACTTT.

The rearrangement links TRBV30 to TRBJ2-2, with D tentatively TRBD2 (5 bases). Trimming left V 1 base short and J 3 bases short, with 9 bases between. The CDR3 totals 14 residues. CDR1 and CDR2 from the germline V gene are GTSNPN and SVGIG (reference sequence). The chain's CDR3 is CAWSGGRYTGELFF. The CDR3 DNA reads as TGTGCCTGGAGTGGCGGGCGTTACACCGGGGAGCTGTTTTTT.

The rearrangement links TRBV3-1 (or the pseudogene TRBV3-2) to TRBJ2-2, with D unresolved. The CDR3 spans 16 residues. Germline CDR1 reads LGHDT; CDR2 reads YNNKEL (reference sequence). With 0 bases removed from V and 5 bases from J, the gap between germline ends came to 13 bases. The CDR3 coding sequence is TGTGCCAGCAGCCAAGAGACGTTCTCGAGGACCGGGGAGCTGTTTTTT. This codes for CASSQETFSRTGELFF.

This sequence joins TRBV3-1 (or the pseudogene TRBV3-2) and TRBJ2-7, with 8 bases that match TRBD1. Unmatched junction bases numbered 7, after V lost 3 bases and J lost 3 bases. CDR1 is LGHDT and CDR2 is YNNKEL in the germline V gene (reference sequence). This CDR3 contains 15 residues. The CDR3 DNA reads as TGTGCCAGCAGCCAGGGGACAGGAACTGGCTACGAGCAGTACTTC. It translates to CASSQGTGTGYEQYF.

The chain links TRBV6-5 to TRBJ2-3; D is unresolved. V lost 9 bases and J 2 bases, leaving 3 bases between the germline ends. The CDR3 has 10 residues. Germline V CDR1 and CDR2: MNHEY, SVGAGI. The CDR3 coding sequence is TGTGCCAGACCCACAGATACGCAGTATTTT. Translating gives CARPTDTQYF.

This chain joins TRBV28 and TRBJ2-5; 9 bases map to TRBD1. V shed 5 bases and J 1 base; nucleotides not matched to a gene: 8. This CDR3 is 16 amino acids long. The germline gives CDR1 MDHEN, CDR2 SYDVKM. CDR3 DNA: TGTGCCAGCAGTATGCCGGACAGGGGTTCCCAAGAGACCCAGTACTTC. Encoded protein: CASSMPDRGSQETQYF.

The chain combines TRBV19 with TRBJ1-5; 7 nucleotides line up with TRBD1. The CDR3 is made up of 14 amino acids. Germline V gene lookup returns CDR1 LNHDA and CDR2 SQIVND (reference sequence). V dropped 6 bases and J dropped 4; count of bases not matched to a gene: 6. CDR3 in amino acids: CASSPRDSNQPQHF. The CDR3 nucleotides are TGTGCCAGTAGCCCGCGGGACAGTAATCAGCCCCAGCATTTT. The whole variable domain, filled in from reference TRBV19 and TRBJ1-5, reads DGGITQSPKYLFRKEGQNVTLSCEQNLNHDAMYWYRQDPGQGLRLIYYSQIVNDFQKGDIAEGYSVSREKKESFPLTVTSAQKNPTAFYLCASSPRDSNQPQHFGDGTRLSIL.

This clone has more than one count but fewer than ten. V and J are TRBV18 and TRBJ2-5; D gene ambiguous. Germline lookup yields CDR1 KGHSH and CDR2 LQKENI. Trimming stripped 3 bases from V and 1 base from J, with 0 bases between. The CDR3 has 11 amino acids. CDR3 amino acids: CASSPQETQYF. The DNA of the CDR3 is TGTGCCAGCTCACCCCAAGAGACCCAGTACTTC.

The chain joins TRBV10-2 to TRBJ1-5, with D uncertain. Germline V gene lookup returns CDR1 WSHSY and CDR2 SAAADI. There are 16 residues in the CDR3. V shed 0 bases and J shed 0 bases, with 9 bases lying between them. The chain's CDR3 is CASSESRGYSNQPQHF. CDR3 nucleotides: TGCGCCAGCAGTGAGTCTCGGGGTTATAGCAATCAGCCCCAGCATTTT.

The gene calls are TRBV27 and TRBJ1-2; maybe TRBD1 (5 bases). The CDR3 length is 13 residues. Trimming removed 3 bases at V and 2 bases at J, with 7 bases between. Germline values: CDR1 MNHEY, CDR2 SMNVEV (reference sequence). CDR3 in amino acids: CASSFTGNYGYTF. The CDR3 DNA is TGTGCCAGCAGTTTTACAGGAAACTATGGCTACACCTTC.

The chain joins TRBV10-1 to TRBJ2-2; D may be TRBD2 (7 bases). Germline V lookup: CDR1 WNHNN, CDR2 SYGVQD (reference sequence). The CDR3 is made up of 16 amino acids. The V end lost 7 bases, the J end lost 0 bases, and 15 bases lay between the germline ends. CDR3 amino acids: CASKGGAGTNTGELFF. The CDR3 nucleotides read TGCGCCAGCAAAGGGGGGGCAGGGACGAACACCGGGGAGCTGTTTTTT.

The chain uses TRBV12-3 or TRBV12-4 and TRBJ1-2; D uncertain. The CDR3 has 13 residues. V dropped 5 bases and J dropped 8 bases, with 15 bases sitting between them. The CDR3 loop is CASSLGRVTGYTF. The CDR3 region has the DNA TGTGCCAGCAGTCTCGGGAGGGTGACCGGCTACACCTTC.

J is TRBJ1-4 and V is TRBV7-2, with unresolved D. V lost 6 bases to trimming and J lost 7 bases, with 12 bases between them. CDR1 and CDR2 (germline): SGHTA, FQGNSA. CDR3 size: 13 residues. The CDR3 sequence is CASSTEVGEKLFF. In nucleotides, the CDR3 is TGTGCCAGCAGTACAGAAGTAGGTGAAAAACTGTTTTTT.

The chain combines TRBV3-1 (or the pseudogene TRBV3-2) with TRBJ1-6; 10 nucleotides match TRBD1. This CDR3 has 16 residues. The trim removed 4 bases at V and 7 bases at J, leaving 7 bases unmatched. The germline V gene encodes CDR1 LGHDT and CDR2 YNNKEL (reference sequence). The CDR3 loop reads CASSLARDRGNSPLHF. The CDR3 DNA follows: TGTGCCAGCAGCCTCGCTCGGGACAGGGGCAATTCACCCCTCCACTTT.

The chain couples TRBV29-1 to TRBJ2-3; 11 bases fit TRBD2. In germline, CDR1 is SQVTM, CDR2 ANQGSEA. Trimming at V came to 6 bases and at J to 2 bases, leaving 4 bases not matched to a gene. This CDR3 is built from 14 residues. As DNA, the CDR3 is TGCAGCGTACTAGCGGGGGTACCCACAGATACGCAGTATTTT. The encoded protein is CSVLAGVPTDTQYF.

This chain links TRBV2 with TRBJ1-2, with D possibly matching TRBD1 (5 bases). Germline V gene sequence: CDR1 SNHLY, CDR2 FYNNEI. Trimming left V 8 bases short and J 8 bases short, with 15 bases between. The CDR3 length is 12 residues. The CDR3 region is CASCSQGVGYTF. CDR3 nucleotide sequence: TGTGCCAGCTGTTCTCAGGGAGTCGGCTACACCTTC.

This chain connects TRBV5-4 to TRBJ2-3; D is undetermined. V lost 2 bases and J lost 6, with 13 bases in between. This CDR3 contains 14 residues. From germline, CDR1 is SGHNT and CDR2 YYREEE (reference sequence). The CDR3 DNA reads TGTGCCAGCAGCTTTGAAACGCTCGGGGATACGCAGTATTTT. Protein sequence: CASSFETLGDTQYF.

This clone was found once. The CDR3 loop reads CASSPGRIYGYTF. As DNA, the CDR3 is TGTGCCAGCAGCCCGGGACGGATTTATGGCTACACCTTC. The V and J genes are TRBV7-8 and TRBJ1-2; a weak D match, TRBD1 (5 bases). Germline CDR1 is SGHVS and CDR2 is FQNEAQ. The CDR3 has 13 amino acids. V lost 5 bases and J 5 bases, leaving 12 bases between the germline ends.

The J gene is TRBJ2-7, the V gene TRBV15, with 9 bases aligning to TRBD2. The CDR3 extends over 15 amino acids. V shed 1 base and J 1 base; nucleotides not matched to a gene: 2. From germline, CDR1 is LNHNV and CDR2 YYDKDF (reference sequence). The DNA for the CDR3 is TGTGCCACCAGCAGAGTGCTAGCGGGATCCTACGAGCAGTACTTC. Its protein is CATSRVLAGSYEQYF.

The genes are TRBV4-1 and TRBJ2-2; tentatively, D is TRBD1 or TRBD2 (6 bases each). There are 18 residues in the CDR3. CDR1 is MGHRA and CDR2 is YSYEKL in the germline V gene. Trimming took off 1 base at V and 2 bases at J, with 17 bases between the two ends. This CDR3 is CASSQGRVGGQNTGELFF. DNA of the CDR3: TGCGCCAGCAGCCAAGGTCGGGTCGGGGGCCAAAACACCGGGGAGCTGTTTTTT.

The genes are TRBV25-1 and TRBJ2-1; 9 nucleotides match TRBD1. This CDR3 is built from 15 residues. Germline assignment: CDR1 MGHDK and CDR2 SYGVNS. Germline trimming cut 4 bases from V and 8 bases from J; bases unmatched to any gene: 9. The CDR3: CASSATGTGKDEQFF. The CDR3 bases are TGTGCCAGCAGTGCAACGGGGACAGGGAAAGATGAGCAGTTCTTC.

The chain couples TRBV12-3 or TRBV12-4 to TRBJ2-7, with D perhaps matching TRBD1 (5 bases). The CDR3 extends over 12 amino acids. The ends were cut back, 6 bases at V and 0 bases at J, with 6 bases in the middle. This CDR3 reads CASSQGSYEQYF. In DNA form, the CDR3 reads TGTGCCAGCAGCCAGGGCTCCTACGAGCAGTACTTC.